Listed below are T cell receptor beta chains from one sample, sequenced in a study of cytomegalovirus exposure and HLA in healthy donors. The protocol was immunoSEQ multiplex PCR, while the TCRdb copy is restricted to in-frame clones and leaves out a portion. The data show around 350,000 clones, 86% seen once. Specimen: PBMCs. The receptors shown here come from a woman between 18 and 29 years old in good health and CMV-seronegative. Both conserved end residues are part of each CDR3. Fields, in order: J gene, V gene, clone size, D gene, CDR3 DNA, CDR3 protein. The D gene is left open where the match is weak. Clone size is stated in some rows and not others, as once, few, many or a class when expanded.

j_gene: TRBJ2-7
v_gene: TRBV7-9
abundance: NA
d_gene: TRBD2
CDR3nt: TGTGCCAGCAGCCCCGGGACTAGCGGTACCTACGAGCAGTACTTC
CDR3aa: CASSPGTSGTYEQYF

j_gene: TRBJ2-3
v_gene: TRBV27
abundance: NA
d_gene: NA
CDR3nt: TGTGCCAGCAGTCGGGGCCGGGGGGATACGCAGTATTTT
CDR3aa: CASSRGRGDTQYF

j_gene: TRBJ2-3
v_gene: TRBV7-9
abundance: NA
d_gene: TRBD1
CDR3nt: TGTGCCAGCAGCCTACTCAAGGGACAGAGAACTAGCACAGATACGCAGTATTTT
CDR3aa: CASSLLKGQRTSTDTQYF

j_gene: TRBJ2-1
v_gene: TRBV14
abundance: NA
d_gene: NA
CDR3nt: TGTGCCAGCAGCCAAGTTGTTGTGGGGGCTAGCTCCTACAATGAGCAGTTCTTC
CDR3aa: CASSQVVVGASSYNEQFF

j_gene: TRBJ2-1
v_gene: TRBV28
abundance: NA
d_gene: TRBD2
CDR3nt: TGTGCCAGCAGTGGACTAGCGTCCGCCTCGTACAATGAGCAGTTCTTC
CDR3aa: CASSGLASASYNEQFF

j_gene: TRBJ2-5
v_gene: TRBV5-1
abundance: NA
d_gene: NA
CDR3nt: TGCGCCAGCGGGACTTGGACGGACATGCAAGAGACCCAGTACTTC
CDR3aa: CASGTWTDMQETQYF

j_gene: TRBJ2-1
v_gene: TRBV11-3
abundance: NA
d_gene: TRBD2
CDR3nt: TGTGCCAGCAGCTTAGATAGCGGGAGCTCCTACAATGAGCAGTTCTTC
CDR3aa: CASSLDSGSSYNEQFF

j_gene: TRBJ2-7
v_gene: TRBV7-2
abundance: NA
d_gene: NA
CDR3nt: TGTGCCAGCAGCTTCCCTGGCGGGGCGCTCTCCTACGAGCAGTACTTC
CDR3aa: CASSFPGGALSYEQYF

j_gene: TRBJ2-5
v_gene: TRBV28
abundance: NA
d_gene: TRBD1
CDR3nt: TGTGCCAGCAGTTCTAGGGACAGGGGTATCGGAGAGACCCAGTACTTC
CDR3aa: CASSSRDRGIGETQYF

j_gene: TRBJ2-1
v_gene: TRBV6-5
abundance: NA
d_gene: TRBD1
CDR3nt: TGTGCCAGCAGCAACAGGGGGATCTACAATGAGCAGTTCTTC
CDR3aa: CASSNRGIYNEQFF

j_gene: TRBJ1-2
v_gene: TRBV19
abundance: NA
d_gene: NA
CDR3nt: TGTGCCAGTGGTTGGGGGGGCTATGGCTACACCTTC
CDR3aa: CASGWGGYGYTF

j_gene: TRBJ2-7
v_gene: TRBV4-1
abundance: NA
d_gene: NA
CDR3nt: TGCGCCAGCAGCCAAGGGTCAGGGCGGTACGAGCAGTACTTC
CDR3aa: CASSQGSGRYEQYF

j_gene: TRBJ1-2
v_gene: TRBV6-1
abundance: NA
d_gene: TRBD1
CDR3nt: TGTGCCAGCACCCAACAGGGGGTGGATGGCTACACCTTC
CDR3aa: CASTQQGVDGYTF

j_gene: TRBJ2-7
v_gene: TRBV9
abundance: NA
d_gene: NA
CDR3nt: TGTGCCACTTCTAGGACTCGATCGCAGTACTTC
CDR3aa: CATSRTRSQYF

j_gene: TRBJ1-6
v_gene: TRBV5-4
abundance: once
d_gene: TRBD1
CDR3nt: TGTGCCAGCAGCGGGACAGGAGATAATTCACCCCTCCACTTT
CDR3aa: CASSGTGDNSPLHF

j_gene: TRBJ2-4
v_gene: TRBV28
abundance: NA
d_gene: NA
CDR3nt: TGTGCCAGCAGACCCACATCCCTGGCCAAAAACATTCAGTACTTC
CDR3aa: CASRPTSLAKNIQYF

j_gene: TRBJ1-4
v_gene: TRBV30
abundance: NA
d_gene: TRBD1
CDR3nt: TGTGCCTGGAGTAGGGAAAGGACAGGGGCCGAAAAACTGTTTTTT
CDR3aa: CAWSRERTGAEKLFF

j_gene: TRBJ1-1
v_gene: TRBV28
abundance: NA
d_gene: TRBD1
CDR3nt: TGTGCCAGCAGTCACCCGGACAGGGGCAAGAACACTGAAGCTTTCTTT
CDR3aa: CASSHPDRGKNTEAFF

j_gene: TRBJ1-6
v_gene: TRBV27
abundance: NA
d_gene: TRBD1
CDR3nt: TGTGCCAGCAGTTCGTCGGGACAGTATAATTCACCCCTCCACTTT
CDR3aa: CASSSSGQYNSPLHF

j_gene: TRBJ1-1
v_gene: TRBV27
abundance: NA
d_gene: NA
CDR3nt: TGTGCCAGCAGTTTGTTTCGCAGGACTGAAGCTTTCTTT
CDR3aa: CASSLFRRTEAFF

j_gene: TRBJ2-3
v_gene: TRBV27
abundance: NA
d_gene: NA
CDR3nt: TGTGCCAGCAGTTTATTTCTAGCAGATACGCAGTATTTT
CDR3aa: CASSLFLADTQYF

j_gene: TRBJ2-7
v_gene: TRBV2
abundance: NA
d_gene: TRBD2
CDR3nt: TGTGCCAGCAGTGAAGAGACTAGCGGGAGCTACGAGCAGTACTTC
CDR3aa: CASSEETSGSYEQYF

j_gene: TRBJ1-2
v_gene: TRBV7-2
abundance: few
d_gene: NA
CDR3nt: TGTGCCAGCACCGAGGGTGGCTACACCTTC
CDR3aa: CASTEGGYTF

j_gene: TRBJ2-1
v_gene: TRBV30
abundance: NA
d_gene: TRBD2
CDR3nt: TGTGCCGTACGACTAGCGGGAGGGCCGAAGCAGTTCTTC
CDR3aa: CAVRLAGGPKQFF

j_gene: TRBJ1-1
v_gene: TRBV6-1
abundance: NA
d_gene: TRBD1
CDR3nt: TGTGCCAGCCGACCTATAACAGGGGTCGGCACTGAAGCTTTCTTT
CDR3aa: CASRPITGVGTEAFF

j_gene: TRBJ1-5
v_gene: TRBV7-9
abundance: NA
d_gene: NA
CDR3nt: TGTGCCAGCAGCTTAGAGGAGACTCAGCCCCAGCATTTT
CDR3aa: CASSLEETQPQHF

j_gene: TRBJ2-5
v_gene: TRBV6-1
abundance: NA
d_gene: NA
CDR3nt: TGTGCCAGCAGGGACTTGACTTTTCAAGAGACCCAGTACTTC
CDR3aa: CASRDLTFQETQYF

j_gene: TRBJ2-7
v_gene: TRBV4-1
abundance: few
d_gene: TRBD1
CDR3nt: TGCGCCAGCAGGTCGACAGGGAGCTCCTACGAGCAGTACTTC
CDR3aa: CASRSTGSSYEQYF

j_gene: TRBJ2-7
v_gene: TRBV5-1
abundance: NA
d_gene: TRBD1
CDR3nt: TGCGCCAGCAGCGATGGACAGGGGAACTACGAGCAGTACTTC
CDR3aa: CASSDGQGNYEQYF

j_gene: TRBJ2-5
v_gene: TRBV18
abundance: NA
d_gene: NA
CDR3nt: TGTGCCAGCTCCCCCAGGACAGTGGACGAGACCCAGTACTTC
CDR3aa: CASSPRTVDETQYF

j_gene: TRBJ2-6
v_gene: TRBV18
abundance: once
d_gene: NA
CDR3nt: TGTGCCAGCTCACCACCGACGGCAGGGGCAACTGGGGCCAACGTCCTGACTTTC
CDR3aa: CASSPPTAGATGANVLTF

j_gene: TRBJ2-7
v_gene: TRBV5-1
abundance: NA
d_gene: NA
CDR3nt: TGCGCCAGCAGCTTGGTGGGGGCCACCGACGAGCAGTACTTC
CDR3aa: CASSLVGATDEQYF

j_gene: TRBJ2-4
v_gene: TRBV2
abundance: NA
d_gene: TRBD2
CDR3nt: TGTGCCAGCACACAGCGGGATGAGGGAAGTAGGTTC
CDR3aa: CASTQRDEGSRF

j_gene: TRBJ2-5
v_gene: TRBV4-2
abundance: NA
d_gene: NA
CDR3nt: TGTGCCAGCAGCCAAGATGTGGGCGCGGAGACCCAGTACTTC
CDR3aa: CASSQDVGAETQYF

j_gene: TRBJ2-5
v_gene: TRBV7-3
abundance: NA
d_gene: TRBD2
CDR3nt: TGTGCCAGCAGCTTGACTAGCGGGAGTGAGACCCAGTACTTC
CDR3aa: CASSLTSGSETQYF

j_gene: TRBJ1-3
v_gene: TRBV25-1
abundance: NA
d_gene: TRBD1
CDR3nt: TGTGCCAGCAGTGAGACAGGGATGGCTGGAAACACCATATATTTT
CDR3aa: CASSETGMAGNTIYF

j_gene: TRBJ1-2
v_gene: TRBV28
abundance: NA
d_gene: TRBD1
CDR3nt: TGTGCCAGCAGGCCCCGGGACAGGGGGCTTTATGGCTACACCTTC
CDR3aa: CASRPRDRGLYGYTF

j_gene: TRBJ2-7
v_gene: TRBV5-6
abundance: NA
d_gene: TRBD1
CDR3nt: TGTGCCAGCAGCAAGGACAGGGGGCTTAACGAGCAGTACTTC
CDR3aa: CASSKDRGLNEQYF

j_gene: TRBJ2-5
v_gene: TRBV5-1
abundance: NA
d_gene: NA
CDR3nt: TGCGCCAGCAGCTTTTGGGGAGGTCAAGAGACCCAGTACTTC
CDR3aa: CASSFWGGQETQYF

j_gene: TRBJ2-5
v_gene: TRBV2
abundance: NA
d_gene: TRBD2
CDR3nt: TGTGCCAGCAGTGAGATAGGAGCGGGGGGCAGATTCGGGACCCAGTACTTC
CDR3aa: CASSEIGAGGRFGTQYF

j_gene: TRBJ1-1
v_gene: TRBV30
abundance: few
d_gene: TRBD1
CDR3nt: TGTGCCTGGAATAAGGGGACAGGGACTGAAGCTTTCTTT
CDR3aa: CAWNKGTGTEAFF

j_gene: TRBJ1-5
v_gene: TRBV2
abundance: few
d_gene: NA
CDR3nt: TGTGCCAGCAGGAGGGCCTGGGGGGATAATCAGCCCCAGCATTTT
CDR3aa: CASRRAWGDNQPQHF

j_gene: TRBJ2-5
v_gene: TRBV2
abundance: NA
d_gene: TRBD2
CDR3nt: TGTGCCAGCAGCTACGGGACTAGCGGAGAGACCCAGTACTTC
CDR3aa: CASSYGTSGETQYF

j_gene: TRBJ2-7
v_gene: TRBV6-1
abundance: NA
d_gene: NA
CDR3nt: TGTGCCAGCAGGCAACAGGTGTCCTACGAGCAGTACTTC
CDR3aa: CASRQQVSYEQYF

j_gene: TRBJ1-5
v_gene: TRBV6-1
abundance: NA
d_gene: TRBD1
CDR3nt: TGTGCCAGCAGTGGACAGGGGGAGAGTCAGCCCCAGCATTTT
CDR3aa: CASSGQGESQPQHF

j_gene: TRBJ1-2
v_gene: TRBV7-3
abundance: NA
d_gene: NA
CDR3nt: TGTGCCAGCAGCTTAGACAATAACTATGGCTACACCTTC
CDR3aa: CASSLDNNYGYTF

j_gene: TRBJ1-1
v_gene: TRBV10-3
abundance: NA
d_gene: TRBD1
CDR3nt: TGTGCCACGTTGGGCGGGGACAGGGGGGACACTGAAGCTTTCTTT
CDR3aa: CATLGGDRGDTEAFF

j_gene: TRBJ2-5
v_gene: TRBV28
abundance: NA
d_gene: TRBD1
CDR3nt: TGTGCCAGCAGTGCCTACAGGGGGCGGGTAGGAGAGACCCAGTACTTC
CDR3aa: CASSAYRGRVGETQYF

j_gene: TRBJ1-5
v_gene: TRBV20-1
abundance: NA
d_gene: NA
CDR3nt: TGCAGTGCCTCAGGGAGGCAGCCCCAGCATTTT
CDR3aa: CSASGRQPQHF

j_gene: TRBJ2-1
v_gene: TRBV25-1
abundance: NA
d_gene: TRBD1
CDR3nt: TGTGCCAGCAGTGAAGACAGGGTGTACAATGAGCAGTTCTTC
CDR3aa: CASSEDRVYNEQFF

j_gene: TRBJ2-2
v_gene: TRBV7-9
abundance: few
d_gene: NA
CDR3nt: TGTGCCAGCAGCTTTGGGGCGCTAAAGGCAGGAAGATCCGGGGAGCTGTTTTTT
CDR3aa: CASSFGALKAGRSGELFF

j_gene: TRBJ2-1
v_gene: TRBV9
abundance: NA
d_gene: TRBD2
CDR3nt: TGTGCCAGCAGCCCCAGTAGCGGGGGGCTTTACAATGAGCAGTTCTTC
CDR3aa: CASSPSSGGLYNEQFF

j_gene: TRBJ2-4
v_gene: TRBV30
abundance: NA
d_gene: NA
CDR3nt: TGTGCCTGGAGTAAGCTCTCCCCCTTAGCAGATATAGCCAAAAACATTCAGTACTTC
CDR3aa: CAWSKLSPLADIAKNIQYF

j_gene: TRBJ2-2
v_gene: TRBV11-2
abundance: NA
d_gene: NA
CDR3nt: TGTGCCAGCAGCTTAGATTTCAGGGGTCGCACCGGGGAGCTGTTTTTT
CDR3aa: CASSLDFRGRTGELFF

j_gene: TRBJ2-7
v_gene: TRBV6-5
abundance: NA
d_gene: NA
CDR3nt: TGTGCCAGCACCCAAACTTCTGAGGCGGATGAGCAGTACTTC
CDR3aa: CASTQTSEADEQYF

j_gene: TRBJ1-2
v_gene: TRBV11-2
abundance: NA
d_gene: NA
CDR3nt: TGTGCCAGCAGCTCTATCACTTCTAACTATGGCTACACCTTC
CDR3aa: CASSSITSNYGYTF

j_gene: TRBJ1-1
v_gene: TRBV10-3
abundance: NA
d_gene: NA
CDR3nt: TGTGCCATCAGTGAGTCGATCTACGGGGAAAACACTGAAGCTTTCTTT
CDR3aa: CAISESIYGENTEAFF